A single sample gave rise to the 14 T cell receptor beta chains below, sequenced in a study of Graves' ophthalmopathy and Graves' hyperthyroidism. Amplifying from RNA transcripts, the study obtained TCR beta CDR3 regions. HTBI primers primed a first-round RT-PCR, and a second-round multiplex PCR followed. TCRdb independently ran MiXCR on the multiplex PCR reads; one entry per CDR3 protein. Among approximately 640,000 distinct CDR3 sequences, about 40% were seen once, and the ten largest hold roughly 3.5%. Sequenced sample: peripheral blood. The receptors originated from an adult man with Graves' ophthalmopathy.

This clonotype has a count of ten or more. The chain carries TRBV29-1 and TRBJ1-3; D unclear. Germline lookup yields CDR1 SQVTM and CDR2 ANQGSEA. Between the trimmed V and J ends, which lost 4 bases and 0 bases, there was a span of 10 bases. This CDR3 region has 14 residues. The CDR3: CSVGLGYSGNTIYF. CDR3 sequence (DNA): TGCAGCGTTGGTCTAGGTTACTCTGGAAACACCATATATTTT.

This clonotype was detected ten times or more. CDR3 sequence: CASSYLSTTSSGANVLTF. CDR3 sequence (DNA): TGTGCCAGCAGTTACCTATCCACGACGTCCTCTGGGGCCAACGTCCTGACTTTC. V and J are TRBV6-5 and TRBJ2-6; unclear D gene. Trimming removed 2 bases from V and 0 bases from J, with 14 bases in between. This CDR3 has 18 amino acids. CDR1 MNHEY and CDR2 SVGAGI come from the germline V gene.

This clonotype has at least ten counts. This chain joins TRBV9 and TRBJ2-2, with no clear D. This CDR3 region has 14 residues. The germline V gene encodes CDR1 SGDLS and CDR2 YYNGEE. V lost 1 base to trimming and J lost 6 bases, with 10 bases between them. The DNA of the CDR3 is TGTGCCAGCAGCGTATTTACGTGGGCCGGGGAGCTGTTTTTT. Translation gives CASSVFTWAGELFF.

About this clonotype: Germline and junction disagree at one end, which may indicate a read error. The rearrangement joins TRBV25-1 to TRBJ2-7, with D possibly matching TRBD1 (6 bases). The CDR3 is 14 amino acids. CDR1 is MGHDK, CDR2 SYGVNS, per germline. CDR3 amino acids: CASSQRTGLYEQYF. The CDR3 region has the DNA TGCGCCAGCAGCCAGAGAACAGGGCTGTACGAGCAGTACTTC.

This chain joins TRBV4-1 and TRBJ2-1; 10 bases map to TRBD2. The CDR3 has 15 amino acids. Germline CDR1 is MGHRA and CDR2 is YSYEKL. Trimming at V came to 4 bases and at J to 10 bases, leaving 10 bases not matched to a gene. CDR3 region: CASSLLAGASEEQFF. The DNA of the CDR3 is TGCGCCAGCAGCCTCCTAGCGGGGGCTTCGGAGGAGCAGTTCTTC.

As regards this clonotype: A read error is possible here, since a much larger clone lies one base away. V and J are TRBV2 and TRBJ2-5, with 8 bases aligning to TRBD2. Germline loops: CDR1 SNHLY, CDR2 FYNNEI. Unmatched junction bases numbered 8, after V lost 6 bases and J lost 5 bases. CDR3 length: 14 amino acids. The CDR3 region is CASRRISGEETQYF. CDR3 coding DNA: TGTGCCAGCAGGAGGATTAGCGGGGAGGAGACCCAGTACTTC.

At least ten counts were recorded for this clonotype. The chain links TRBV20-1 to TRBJ2-5; unclear D gene. Germline lookup yields CDR1 DFQATT and CDR2 SNEGSKA (reference sequence). Trimming pared 3 bases from V and 5 bases from J, leaving 7 bases between. The CDR3 runs to 11 residues. This CDR3 is CSASRVETQYF. CDR3 in DNA: TGCAGTGCTAGCCGGGTGGAGACCCAGTACTTC.

The chain is built from TRBV7-9 and TRBJ1-4, with D perhaps TRBD1 or TRBD2 (5 bases each). The DNA end lines up better with TRBJ2-2; the J call may be wrong. Germline values: CDR1 SEHNR, CDR2 FQNEAQ (reference sequence). The CDR3 extends over 13 amino acids. The CDR3 loop reads CASPRDATGELFF. The CDR3 DNA is TGTGCCAGCCCCCGGGACGCCACCGGGGAGCTGTTTTTT.

V usage is TRBV7-2 and J usage is TRBJ2-5, with D possibly being TRBD2 (6 bases). Between the trimmed V and J ends, which lost 5 bases and 1 base, there was a span of 20 bases. The V gene's germline CDR1 is SGHTA and CDR2 FQGNSA. CDR3 length: 17 residues. The CDR3 sequence is CASSPKVRGASQETQYF. For the CDR3, the DNA is TGTGCCAGCAGCCCAAAGGTGCGGGGAGCCTCCCAAGAGACCCAGTACTTC.

This rearrangement joins TRBV15 to TRBJ1-4; TRBD1 might be the D (6 bases). V gave up 0 bases and J gave up 4 bases, with 15 bases separating them. The length of the CDR3 is 17 residues. Germline CDR1 reads LNHNV; CDR2 reads YYDKDF (reference sequence). This CDR3 reads CATSRDSGELGNEKLFF. Written as DNA, the CDR3 is TGTGCCACCAGCAGAGATTCAGGGGAATTGGGTAATGAAAAACTGTTTTTT.

Comments on this clonotype: A much bigger clone sits one base away, suggesting this may be a read error. The genes are TRBV10-3 and TRBJ2-5; D remains unclear. The V end was cut by 5 bases, the J end by 2 bases, with 12 bases between. CDR1 and CDR2 (germline): ENHRY, SYGVKD. The CDR3 runs 14 residues. This chain's CDR3 is CAISYGGDQETQYF. The CDR3 DNA reads as TGTGCCATCAGTTACGGTGGGGATCAAGAGACCCAGTACTTC.

The chain links TRBV19 to TRBJ1-1, with no clear D. There are 13 residues in the CDR3. Germline V lookup: CDR1 LNHDA, CDR2 SQIVND (reference sequence). V was trimmed by 8 bases and J by 10 bases, leaving 20 bases between them. The CDR3 bases are TGTGCCAGTGGTAGCTCCCCGGGCCTAGGAGCTTTCTTT. This gives the protein CASGSSPGLGAFF. Looking up the rest from reference TRBV19 and TRBJ1-1 gives the full variable domain: DGGITQSPKYLFRKEGQNVTLSCEQNLNHDAMYWYRQDPGQGLRLIYYSQIVNDFQKGDIAEGYSVSREKKESFPLTVTSAQKNPTAFYLCASGSSPGLGAFFGQGTRLTVV.

Worth noting for this clonotype: With a much larger clone just one base away, this may be a read error. The chain recombines TRBV2 with TRBJ1-1; D unclear. Germline V CDR1 and CDR2: SNHLY, FYNNEI. The CDR3 has 13 residues. The CDR3 DNA is TGTGCCAACAGTTACCAAGTGGACGGTGAAGCTTTCTTT. Protein: CANSYQVDGEAFF. The full variable domain, with the rest looked up from reference TRBV2 and TRBJ1-1, is EPEVTQTPSHQVTQMGQEVILRCVPISNHLYFYWYRQILGQKVEFLVSFYNNEISEKSEIFDDQFSVERPDGSNFTLKIRSTKLEDSAMYFCANSYQVDGEAFFGQGTRLTVV.

The chain carries TRBV9 and TRBJ2-2; TRBD1 might be the D (6 bases). Trimming shortened V by 4 bases and J by 7 bases, and 20 bases separated the two germline ends. Per germline, CDR1 SGDLS and CDR2 YYNGEE. The CDR3 has 16 residues. DNA of the CDR3: TGTGCCAGCAGCCAAGTAGGGCAGGGGTTCGGCGGGGAGCTGTTTTTT. This translates into CASSQVGQGFGGELFF.